Presented here are 2 T cell receptor beta chains from one specimen sequenced in a study of blood T cell repertoires in COVID-19. TCRdb's table, derived via immunoSEQ multiplex PCR, lists solely in-frame clones and lacks some. The profile shows some 320,000 clones, roughly 86% of them singletons. Material: PBMCs or T cells enriched from blood (not recorded which). Receptors were obtained from a woman aged 25 to 39 who had recovered from COVID-19.

The chain joins TRBV4-3 to TRBJ2-2; D is undetermined. Trimming removed 1 base at V and 5 bases at J, with 8 bases between. Looked up from germline, CDR1 is LGHNA and CDR2 is YSLEER. CDR3 length: 14 amino acids. Here the CDR3 DNA reads TGCGCCAGCAGCCAAGTTGGAGAAACCGGGGAGCTGTTTTTT. Translation: CASSQVGETGELFF.

The rearrangement uses TRBV11-2 and TRBJ1-5; no reliable D call. From germline, CDR1 is SGHAT and CDR2 FQNNGV. CDR3 size: 13 residues. V lost 0 bases to trimming and J lost 7 bases, with 7 bases between them. The CDR3, as DNA: TGTGCCAGCAGCTTAGATCATCGGCAGCCCCAGCATTTT. This sequence encodes CASSLDHRQPQHF.